These 22 T cell receptor beta chains originate from one sample sequenced in a study of CD8 T cells in Susac syndrome (dated by TCRdb to about 2019). Library preparation was by the immunoSEQ multiplex PCR assay. RNA was extracted with the RNeasy kit and roughly 0.5 to 1 ug was reverse transcribed using random hexamers. TCRdb applied fastp at Q25 and MiXCR to the public reads, then kept only in-frame beta chains. Records with the same CDR3 protein are collapsed into one entry carrying the most frequent genes and DNA. The sample yields about 210,000 distinct CDR3 sequences; 95% were counted once. The ten largest account for roughly 0.1% of the sample. Sequences were obtained from CD4+ T cells from PBMCs. All receptors derive from a human donor with multiple sclerosis.

This chain uses TRBV6-5 with TRBJ1-6; TRBD1 matches 9 bases. This CDR3 has 14 amino acids. V was clipped by 6 bases and J by 9 bases; unmatched bases: 6. CDR1 is MNHEY, CDR2 SVGAGI, per germline. The CDR3 nucleotides read TGTGCCAGCAGCTCCGGGACAGGGAGTTCACCCCTCCACTTT. Protein sequence: CASSSGTGSSPLHF.

The chain employs TRBV15 and TRBJ2-1; no reliable D call. V was trimmed by 3 bases and J by 9 bases, leaving 12 bases between them. Germline V gene lookup returns CDR1 LNHNV and CDR2 YYDKDF (reference sequence). The CDR3 covers 13 residues. CDR3 region: CATSSASWGEQFF. Written as DNA, the CDR3 is TGTGCCACCAGCAGTGCCTCTTGGGGTGAGCAGTTCTTC.

This chain uses TRBV15 with TRBJ2-1; 8 nucleotides match TRBD2. Trimming took 0 bases from V and 9 from J; bases not matched to a gene: 13. This CDR3 is 17 amino acids long. Germline CDR1 and CDR2: LNHNV and YYDKDF (reference sequence). CDR3 nucleotides: TGTGCCACCAGCAGAGATCAGATGTTACTAGCGGCGGGTGAGCAGTTCTTC. Its translation is CATSRDQMLLAAGEQFF. The full variable domain, rest sourced from reference TRBV15 and TRBJ2-1, is DAMVIQNPRYQVTQFGKPVTLSCSQTLNHNVMYWYQQKSSQAPKLLFHYYDKDFNNEADTPDNFQSRRPNTSFCFLDIRSPGLGDTAMYLCATSRDQMLLAAGEQFFGPGTRLTVL.

The chain has TRBV20-1 and TRBJ1-1; maybe TRBD1 (5 bases). The CDR3 totals 12 residues. In germline, CDR1 is DFQATT, CDR2 SNEGSKA (reference sequence). V was clipped by 3 bases and J by 6 bases, with 11 bases between them. The CDR3 reads CSARGVIAEAFF. In DNA form, the CDR3 reads TGCAGTGCTAGGGGGGTCATCGCTGAAGCTTTCTTT.

The chain employs TRBV29-1 and TRBJ2-2; D unresolved. The CDR3 runs to 15 residues. Trimming shortened V by 4 bases and J by 0 bases, and 12 bases separated the two germline ends. CDR1 and CDR2 (germline): SQVTM, ANQGSEA. The CDR3 region is CSVVVGRSNTGELFF. The CDR3 DNA sequence: TGCAGCGTTGTGGTTGGCAGGTCGAACACCGGGGAGCTGTTTTTT.

This clonotype has just one count. V gene TRBV24-1 combines with J gene TRBJ1-2; 9 bases match TRBD1. CDR1 is KGHDR and CDR2 is SFDVKD in the germline V gene. V was clipped by 4 bases and J by 8 bases; unmatched bases: 4. This CDR3 is built from 13 residues. CDR3: CATSDRTGEGYTF. DNA for the CDR3: TGTGCCACCAGTGACCGGACAGGGGAAGGCTACACCTTC.

This rearrangement joins TRBV5-1 to TRBJ1-5, with no clear D. The germline V gene encodes CDR1 SGHRS and CDR2 YFSETQ. This CDR3 region has 15 residues. V was clipped by 1 base and J by 4 bases, with 12 bases between them. CDR3 in amino acids: CASSLNGNTNQPQHF. Here the CDR3 DNA reads TGCGCCAGCAGCTTGAACGGCAACACAAATCAGCCCCAGCATTTT.

The chain employs TRBV30 and TRBJ1-2; D is ambiguous. The CDR3 covers 14 residues. The V gene lost 4 bases and the J gene lost 3 bases, with 15 bases spanning the gap. Per the germline V gene, CDR1 is GTSNPN and CDR2 is SVGIG (reference sequence). CDR3 amino acids: CAWIAKGVDYGYTF. The CDR3 DNA is TGTGCCTGGATTGCGAAGGGTGTAGACTATGGCTACACCTTC.

The chain links TRBV20-1 to TRBJ2-3, with 7 bases aligning to TRBD1. The CDR3 totals 14 residues. Germline CDR1 DFQATT, CDR2 SNEGSKA (reference sequence). V shed 8 bases and J 0 bases; nucleotides not matched to a gene: 8. CDR3: CSPYRDRSTDTQYF. CDR3 nucleotides: TGCAGTCCTTACCGGGACAGAAGCACAGATACGCAGTATTTT.

The chain employs TRBV14 and TRBJ2-1, with TRBD1 as a possible D gene (5 bases). The V gene's germline CDR1 is SGHDN and CDR2 FVKESK. The CDR3 runs 13 residues. With 0 bases removed from V and 8 bases from J, the gap between germline ends came to 8 bases. The CDR3 loop reads CASSQDLRDEQFF. The DNA for the CDR3 is TGTGCCAGCAGCCAAGATCTCAGGGATGAGCAGTTCTTC.

This chain joins TRBV6-1 and TRBJ1-3; no definite D call. The CDR3 covers 15 residues. CDR1 MNHNS and CDR2 SASEGT come from the germline V gene. Trimming took off 1 base at V and 4 bases at J, with 11 bases between the two ends. The CDR3 reads CASSEVISMGNTIYF. CDR3 coding DNA: TGTGCCAGCAGTGAAGTCATCTCTATGGGAAACACCATATATTTT.

The chain uses TRBV7-2 and TRBJ2-5; TRBD1 is a possible D gene (5 bases). Trimming stripped 5 bases from V and 4 bases from J, with 11 bases between. CDR3 length equals 13 residues. Germline lookup yields CDR1 SGHTA and CDR2 FQGNSA. The CDR3 sequence: CASSGRAAETQYF. The CDR3 DNA is TGTGCCAGCAGCGGCAGGGCTGCAGAGACCCAGTACTTC. The entire variable domain, with the rest obtained from reference TRBV7-2 and TRBJ2-5, is as follows: GAGVSQSPSNKVTEKGKDVELRCDPISGHTALYWYRQSLGQGLEFLIYFQGNSAPDKSGLPSDRFSAERTGGSVSTLTIQRTQQEDSAVYLCASSGRAAETQYFGPGTRLLVL.

The chain uses TRBV3-1 and TRBJ2-1, with TRBD2 matching over 10 bases. This CDR3 has 17 residues. J gave up 9 bases and V 3 bases, and 14 bases lay outside the gene matches. Germline V lookup: CDR1 LGHDT, CDR2 YNNKEL (reference sequence). The CDR3 is CASSHPGLAGAGGEQFF. The DNA of the CDR3 is TGTGCCAGCAGCCACCCCGGGCTAGCGGGAGCCGGGGGTGAGCAGTTCTTC.

The CDR3 region is CASSQNDGAAQHF. DNA of the CDR3: TGTGCCAGCAGCCAAAACGATGGGGCGGCCCAGCATTTT. This rearrangement joins TRBV3-1 to TRBJ1-5, with a possible D match to TRBD1 (5 bases). Germline lookup yields CDR1 LGHDT and CDR2 YNNKEL (reference sequence). This CDR3 has 13 residues. V was trimmed by 2 bases and J by 11 bases, leaving 13 bases between them. The full variable domain, rest sourced from reference TRBV3-1 and TRBJ1-5, is DTAVSQTPKYLVTQMGNDKSIKCEQNLGHDTMYWYKQDSKKFLKIMFSYNNKELIINETVPNRFSPKSPDKAHLNLHINSLELGDSAVYFCASSQNDGAAQHFGDGTRLSIL.

CDR3: CASSQDLRGGIQPQHF. CDR3 bases: TGCGCCAGCAGCCAAGATCTGAGGGGCGGGATTCAGCCCCAGCATTTT. V and J are TRBV4-1 and TRBJ1-5; possibly TRBD1 for D (5 bases). V lost 0 bases and J 6 bases, leaving 15 bases between the germline ends. Per germline, CDR1 MGHRA and CDR2 YSYEKL. CDR3 length equals 16 residues.

The J gene is TRBJ1-5, the V gene TRBV18, with D uncertain. From germline, CDR1 is KGHSH and CDR2 LQKENI. This CDR3 is 15 amino acids long. V shed 4 bases and J shed 2 bases, with 12 bases lying between them. The CDR3 loop is CASSLTAAGNQPQHF. CDR3 DNA: TGTGCCAGCTCACTGACGGCGGCAGGCAATCAGCCCCAGCATTTT.

The V call is TRBV5-1, the J call TRBJ1-5; possible D gene TRBD1, 6 bases. Between the trimmed V and J ends, which lost 7 bases and 0 bases, there was a span of 14 bases. CDR3 length: 15 amino acids. From germline, CDR1 is SGHRS and CDR2 YFSETQ. The CDR3 DNA reads TGCGCCAGCGGCGGGACATTAAATAGCAATCAGCCCCAGCATTTT. This encodes CASGGTLNSNQPQHF. Full variable domain (outside the CDR3, taken from reference TRBV5-1 and TRBJ1-5): KAGVTQTPRYLIKTRGQQVTLSCSPISGHRSVSWYQQTPGQGLQFLFEYFSETQRNKGNFPGRFSGRQFSNSRSEMNVSTLELGDSALYLCASGGTLNSNQPQHFGDGTRLSIL.

This chain uses TRBV5-6 with TRBJ1-2, with D unclear. CDR3 length: 14 amino acids. Germline lookup yields CDR1 SGHDT and CDR2 YYEEEE. V lost 5 bases and J 9 bases, leaving 20 bases between the germline ends. As DNA, the CDR3 is TGTGCCAGCAGTAACCGAGGTACAGAGAGTAGCTACACCTTC. Its translation is CASSNRGTESSYTF.

V usage is TRBV20-1 and J usage is TRBJ2-1; D perhaps matches TRBD2 (5 bases). The V and J ends lost 5 bases and 4 bases respectively, with 15 bases between them. The CDR3 contains 14 residues. CDR1 is DFQATT, CDR2 SNEGSKA, per germline (reference sequence). The CDR3 region has the DNA TGCAGTGCTCTGCGGCAACTAGGGTACAATGAGCAGTTCTTC. It encodes CSALRQLGYNEQFF.

The chain joins TRBV5-1 to TRBJ2-5; TRBD1 matches 7 bases. The germline gives CDR1 SGHRS, CDR2 YFSETQ. V gave up 2 bases and J gave up 1 base; unmatched junction bases: 2. This CDR3 has 14 amino acids. The CDR3 region is CASSFDRAQETQYF. Here the CDR3 DNA reads TGCGCCAGCAGCTTCGACAGGGCCCAAGAGACCCAGTACTTC.

The chain links TRBV9 to TRBJ2-2; 9 bases are a match to TRBD1. CDR3 length: 17 residues. The germline V gene has CDR1 SGDLS and CDR2 YYNGEE. After removal of 4 bases from V and 6 bases from J, the junction contained 13 bases not matched to a gene. The CDR3 loop reads CASSISPGTGFPGELFF. The CDR3 DNA sequence: TGTGCCAGCAGCATCAGTCCCGGGACAGGGTTCCCCGGGGAGCTGTTTTTT. Full variable domain (rest looked up from reference TRBV9 and TRBJ2-2): DSGVTQTPKHLITATGQRVTLRCSPRSGDLSVYWYQQSLDQGLQFLIQYYNGEERAKGNILERFSAQQFPDLHSELNLSSLELGDSALYFCASSISPGTGFPGELFFGEGSRLTVL.

V gene TRBV10-3 combines with J gene TRBJ2-6, with D tentatively TRBD2 (5 bases). Per the germline V gene, CDR1 is ENHRY and CDR2 is SYGVKD. The CDR3 sequence is 15 residues long. Trimming pared 8 bases from V and 0 bases from J, leaving 11 bases between. CDR3 DNA sequence: TGTGCCATCGGAGGTTTGCGCTCTGGGGCCAACGTCCTGACTTTC. It codes for CAIGGLRSGANVLTF.